This passage covers 30 T cell receptor beta chains from one sample sequenced in a study of CD8 T cells in ankylosing spondylitis. In TCRdb, the 5' RACE reads were re-called with MiXCR into one record per CDR3 protein. The table includes about 360,000 distinct CDR3 sequences, 20% detected once. The sequenced material came from blood, either unsorted or a sorted T cell fraction (not recorded which). The source is a male donor with ankylosing spondylitis or in good health (not recorded which).

This clonotype was detected ten times or more. This chain connects TRBV12-3 or TRBV12-4 to TRBJ2-5; D remains unclear. The CDR3 loop spans 11 amino acids. The germline V and J ends were trimmed by 2 bases and 5 bases, with 3 bases remaining between them. The CDR3 nucleotides are TGTGCCAGCAGTTTAACGGAGACCCAGTACTTC. It specifies CASSLTETQYF.

The table lists this clonotype with a few counts. The V call is TRBV5-6, the J call TRBJ2-7; D remains ambiguous. CDR1 is SGHDT, CDR2 YYEEEE, per germline. V was shortened by 2 bases and J by 0 bases, with 6 bases between the two germline ends. CDR3 length: 13 residues. The chain's CDR3 is CASSFRFSYEQYF. CDR3 sequence (DNA): TGTGCCAGCAGCTTCCGATTCTCCTACGAGCAGTACTTC.

This clonotype was seen more than once but under ten times. The chain employs TRBV20-1 and TRBJ2-5, with a tentative D call TRBD1 (5 bases). The CDR3 contains 14 residues. Trimming stripped 1 base from V and 5 bases from J, with 14 bases between. The germline V gene has CDR1 DFQATT and CDR2 SNEGSKA (reference sequence). The CDR3 reads CSARVTRDQETQYF. The CDR3 DNA sequence: TGCAGTGCTAGAGTGACCAGGGATCAGGAGACCCAGTACTTC.

This clonotype was counted only a few times. The chain recombines TRBV12-3 or TRBV12-4 with TRBJ2-1, with D perhaps matching TRBD2 (5 bases). The CDR3 sequence is 13 residues long. Trimming removed 5 bases at V and 7 bases at J, with 12 bases between. The CDR3 DNA sequence: TGTGCCAGCAGTCCCCCGGACTTAAATGAGCAGTTCTTC. This encodes CASSPPDLNEQFF.

The gene calls are TRBV11-2 and TRBJ2-3; no clear D. Trimming took off 5 bases at V and 0 bases at J, with 12 bases between the two ends. CDR1 is SGHAT and CDR2 is FQNNGV in the germline V gene. The CDR3 length is 15 residues. The CDR3 here is CASSPFGDSTDTQYF. CDR3 nucleotide sequence: TGTGCCAGCAGCCCTTTTGGGGATAGCACAGATACGCAGTATTTT.

The chain joins TRBV13 to TRBJ2-7; tentative D call: TRBD2 (6 bases). Germline V CDR1 and CDR2: PRHDT, FYEKMQ (reference sequence). This CDR3 has 15 residues. V was pared by 5 bases and J by 2 bases, with 16 bases between. CDR3 DNA sequence: TGTGCCAGCAGCCCAACCGCGGGACCCGCCTACGAGCAGTACTTC. Amino acids: CASSPTAGPAYEQYF.

This clonotype was recorded a few times. This chain connects TRBV6-1 to TRBJ1-5, with no clear D. CDR3 length: 12 residues. Germline V gene sequence: CDR1 MNHNS, CDR2 SASEGT. Trimming removed 3 bases at V and 8 bases at J, with 8 bases between. CDR3 nucleotide sequence: TGTGCCAGCAGTGATTCGTGGGAGCCCCAGCATTTT. Protein product: CASSDSWEPQHF.

The chain carries TRBV2 and TRBJ2-1; D may be TRBD1 or TRBD2 (6 bases each). The ends were cut back, 6 bases at V and 5 bases at J, with 11 bases in the middle. The CDR3 has 13 residues. The germline CDR1 and CDR2 sequences are SNHLY and FYNNEI. The CDR3 loop reads CASREGTNNEQFF. CDR3 DNA sequence: TGTGCCAGCAGGGAGGGGACAAACAATGAGCAGTTCTTC. Full variable domain (missing parts from reference TRBV2 and TRBJ2-1): EPEVTQTPSHQVTQMGQEVILRCVPISNHLYFYWYRQILGQKVEFLVSFYNNEISEKSEIFDDQFSVERPDGSNFTLKIRSTKLEDSAMYFCASREGTNNEQFFGPGTRLTVL.

The V and J genes are TRBV27 and TRBJ2-3; 13 bases are shared with TRBD2. The CDR3 is 16 amino acids. Germline V gene data show CDR1 as MNHEY and CDR2 as SMNVEV (reference sequence). Unmatched junction bases numbered 7, after V lost 8 bases and J lost 2 bases. In DNA form, the CDR3 reads TGTGCCAGCCACACTAGCGGGGGGGTTGACACAGATACGCAGTATTTT. It encodes CASHTSGGVDTDTQYF.

CDR3 protein: CATSPVGGDEKLFF. In DNA, the CDR3 is TGTGCCACCAGCCCGGTTGGGGGGGATGAAAAACTGTTTTTT. This chain uses TRBV15 with TRBJ1-4, with a tentative D call TRBD1 (5 bases). V lost 5 bases to trimming and J lost 6 bases, with 13 bases between them. From germline, CDR1 is LNHNV and CDR2 YYDKDF (reference sequence). CDR3 length: 14 amino acids.

V gene TRBV13 combines with J gene TRBJ2-5, with 9 bases identical to TRBD1. CDR3 length equals 15 residues. Germline V gene lookup returns CDR1 PRHDT and CDR2 FYEKMQ (reference sequence). V shed 3 bases, J shed 3 bases, and the junction held 5 bases outside the gene matches. Here the CDR3 DNA reads TGTGCCAGCAGCTTTGATACAGGGGGCGAAGAGACCCAGTACTTC. It codes for CASSFDTGGEETQYF. The full variable domain, its missing parts supplied by reference TRBV13 and TRBJ2-5, is AAGVIQSPRHLIKEKRETATLKCYPIPRHDTVYWYQQGPGQDPQFLISFYEKMQSDKGSIPDRFSAQQFSDYHSELNMSSLELGDSALYFCASSFDTGGEETQYFGPGTRLLVL.

The rearrangement links TRBV20-1 to TRBJ2-1; weak D call: TRBD2 (5 bases). The CDR3 totals 12 residues. Germline CDR1 reads DFQATT; CDR2 reads SNEGSKA (reference sequence). The V and J ends lost 6 bases and 5 bases respectively, with 11 bases between them. The chain's CDR3 is CSATGLNNEQFF. The CDR3, as DNA: TGCAGTGCCACGGGATTAAACAATGAGCAGTTCTTC.

In this sample, this clonotype turned up a few times. V and J are TRBV11-1 and TRBJ1-1; 7 nucleotides align to TRBD1. CDR3 length: 18 residues. CDR1 is SGHAT, CDR2 FQDESV, per germline (reference sequence). The V segment lost 1 base and the J segment 1 base; nucleotides outside the gene matches: 12. The CDR3 region is CASSLVAGGVKGNTEAFF. In nucleotides, the CDR3 is TGTGCCAGCAGCTTAGTGGCAGGGGGGGTTAAAGGGAACACTGAAGCTTTCTTT.

The chain recombines TRBV4-1 with TRBJ2-3; D unclear. CDR1 MGHRA and CDR2 YSYEKL come from the germline V gene. The CDR3 has 12 amino acids. The ends were cut back, 4 bases at V and 5 bases at J, with 7 bases in the middle. CDR3 bases: TGCGCCAGCAGCCGAACTGGAGATACGCAGTATTTT. Amino acids: CASSRTGDTQYF.

V usage is TRBV10-1 and J usage is TRBJ2-1; D is uncertain. Trimming took off 3 bases at V and 8 bases at J, with 5 bases between the two ends. The CDR3 runs to 11 residues. Germline loops: CDR1 WNHNN, CDR2 SYGVQD (reference sequence). The DNA for the CDR3 is TGCGCCAGCAGTGATCGTGATGAGCAGTTCTTC. Translating it yields CASSDRDEQFF.

The V and J genes are TRBV7-9 and TRBJ2-5; no definite D call. This CDR3 region has 15 residues. CDR1 and CDR2 (germline): SEHNR, FQNEAQ (reference sequence). V was trimmed by 2 bases and J by 0 bases, leaving 10 bases between them. This CDR3 reads CASSLKFQNQETQYF. In DNA, the CDR3 is TGTGCCAGCAGCTTAAAATTCCAGAACCAAGAGACCCAGTACTTC.

Only a few counts were recorded for this clonotype. The J gene is TRBJ2-1, the V gene TRBV3-1; 11 positions agree with TRBD2. CDR1 and CDR2 from the germline V gene are LGHDT and YNNKEL (reference sequence). With V trimmed by 4 bases and J by 6 bases, 5 bases remained unmatched. The CDR3 loop spans 15 amino acids. CDR3 region: CASSPELAGANEQFF. CDR3 nucleotides: TGTGCCAGCAGCCCCGAACTAGCGGGGGCCAATGAGCAGTTCTTC.

The sample holds a few counts of this clonotype. The chain couples TRBV20-1 to TRBJ1-1; D is possibly TRBD1 (5 bases). The CDR3 is made up of 13 amino acids. The V gene lost 3 bases and the J gene lost 4 bases, with 12 bases spanning the gap. Germline V CDR1 and CDR2: DFQATT, SNEGSKA (reference sequence). Here the CDR3 DNA reads TGCAGTGCTAGTGCGGGACTCGCCACTGAAGCTTTCTTT. Its translation is CSASAGLATEAFF.

This sequence joins TRBV5-5 and TRBJ2-3, with a possible D match to TRBD1 (5 bases). From germline, CDR1 is SGHKS and CDR2 YYEKEE (reference sequence). V was trimmed by 7 bases and J by 0 bases, leaving 15 bases between them. This CDR3 is built from 15 residues. The CDR3 DNA is TGTGCCAGCGGCCCTGGACACCTCAGCACAGATACGCAGTATTTT. This encodes CASGPGHLSTDTQYF.

This clonotype appeared a few times. The V and J genes are TRBV29-1 and TRBJ2-1, with D possibly TRBD1 on 5 matching bases. Germline CDR1 reads SQVTM; CDR2 reads ANQGSEA. The CDR3 loop spans 15 amino acids. Trimming removed 0 bases at V and 0 bases at J, with 9 bases between. CDR3 coding DNA: TGCAGCGTTGAAGATCGCAGGGCCTCCTACAATGAGCAGTTCTTC. Its translation is CSVEDRRASYNEQFF.

This clonotype was counted a few times. The chain employs TRBV7-9 and TRBJ2-3; no firm D call. Germline-derived CDR1 and CDR2 are SEHNR and FQNEAQ (reference sequence). The CDR3 runs to 14 residues. Trimming left V 0 bases short and J 5 bases short, with 9 bases between. The CDR3 protein is CASSLAWIEDTQYF. CDR3 DNA sequence: TGTGCCAGCAGCTTAGCGTGGATAGAAGATACGCAGTATTTT.

V is TRBV7-9 and J is TRBJ2-7, with a tentative D call TRBD1 (5 bases). CDR1 and CDR2 (germline): SEHNR, FQNEAQ (reference sequence). Trimming cost V 4 bases and J 2 bases, with 15 bases left between them. CDR3 length: 15 amino acids. Here the CDR3 DNA reads TGTGCCAGCAGCTCCGACAGCCCGTCCCCCTACGAGCAGTACTTC. This encodes CASSSDSPSPYEQYF.

The chain is built from TRBV4-1 and TRBJ1-6; 7 bases align to TRBD1. Germline values: CDR1 MGHRA, CDR2 YSYEKL. This CDR3 spans 16 amino acids. V lost 1 base, J lost 9 bases, and 9 bases stayed unmatched. Here the CDR3 DNA reads TGCGCCAGCAGCCAAGGGGAGACAGGGTTTTTTTCACCCCTCCACTTT. This encodes CASSQGETGFFSPLHF.

J is TRBJ2-7 and V is TRBV10-2, with D possibly matching TRBD2 (7 bases). Germline V gene sequence: CDR1 WSHSY, CDR2 SAAADI. The CDR3 is 13 amino acids. The ends were cut back, 5 bases at V and 2 bases at J, with 10 bases in the middle. The CDR3 sequence: CASSRGAPYEQYF. The CDR3 DNA follows: TGCGCCAGCAGTCGGGGGGCACCCTACGAGCAGTACTTC.

The V and J genes are TRBV11-1 and TRBJ2-1; possibly TRBD2 for D (6 bases). Germline V lookup: CDR1 SGHAT, CDR2 FQDESV (reference sequence). The CDR3 has 15 residues. V dropped 3 bases and J dropped 3 bases, with 12 bases sitting between them. DNA for the CDR3: TGTGCCAGCAGCTTCGCCGGGGGAGACTACAATGAGCAGTTCTTC. Protein: CASSFAGGDYNEQFF.

The J gene is TRBJ1-4, the V gene TRBV9; no clear D gene. CDR3 length: 15 amino acids. Trimming pared 0 bases from V and 5 bases from J, leaving 11 bases between. Germline loops: CDR1 SGDLS, CDR2 YYNGEE. In DNA form, the CDR3 reads TGTGCCAGCAGCGTAGAGGGCAGAAACAATGAAAAACTGTTTTTT. Its protein product is CASSVEGRNNEKLFF.

The chain couples TRBV3-1 to TRBJ2-5, with a tentative D call TRBD2 (6 bases). In germline, CDR1 is LGHDT, CDR2 YNNKEL (reference sequence). This CDR3 has 16 amino acids. Trimming removed 2 bases from V and 2 bases from J, with 15 bases in between. CDR3 sequence (DNA): TGTGCCAGCAGCCAAATTTGGGAGGAGATGCAAGAGACCCAGTACTTC. This gives the protein CASSQIWEEMQETQYF.

In its sample, this clonotype was seen a few times. The J gene is TRBJ2-2, the V gene TRBV20-1, with 7 bases identical to TRBD2. J was trimmed by 1 base and V by 2 bases; bases with no gene match: 7. This CDR3 is built from 16 residues. Germline CDR1 is DFQATT and CDR2 is SNEGSKA (reference sequence). In DNA form, the CDR3 reads TGCAGTGCTAGACCTCCCTGGGGGGGGAACACCGGGGAGCTGTTTTTT. Translated, it gives CSARPPWGGNTGELFF.

This clonotype was seen more than once but under ten times. The V call is TRBV10-3, the J call TRBJ2-1; 8 positions match TRBD2. V shed 6 bases and J 5 bases; nucleotides not matched to a gene: 12. The CDR3 runs to 16 residues. Per the germline V gene, CDR1 is ENHRY and CDR2 is SYGVKD. CDR3 in DNA: TGTGCCATCAGACCCCCGACCGGGACTAGTGACAATGAGCAGTTCTTC. Its protein is CAIRPPTGTSDNEQFF.

In this sample, this clonotype turned up a few times. The chain couples TRBV2 to TRBJ2-5, with D uncertain. The V gene's germline CDR1 is SNHLY and CDR2 FYNNEI. Trimming shortened V by 2 bases and J by 5 bases, and 9 bases separated the two germline ends. The CDR3 extends over 13 amino acids. This CDR3 reads CASSEWDLETQYF. In nucleotides, the CDR3 is TGTGCCAGCAGTGAATGGGATTTGGAGACCCAGTACTTC.